These T cell receptor beta chains were read from a single sample in a study of T cell responses to AZD1222 COVID-19 vaccine. The method was immunoSEQ multiplex PCR; TCRdb's version includes in-frame clones alone and lacks a portion of them. This sample has fewer than 200,000 clones, with roughly 92% found just once. This specimen consisted of peripheral blood, obtained on day 0 of AZD1222 vaccination. Receptor source: an adult in good health. The CDR3 runs from the conserved cysteine through the conserved F or W. A D gene is named only where the DNA matches it firmly. Clone size, where shown, is once, few, many, or a class for clones that have expanded.

.	TRBD2	TRBV24-1	TRBJ2-1	CATSSSGEESGNEQFF	TGTGCCACCAGTTCTAGCGGGGAGGAGTCGGGTAATGAGCAGTTCTTC
.	.	TRBV7-8	TRBJ1-5	CASSLTGLSNQPQHF	TGTGCCAGCAGCTTAACAGGTCTTAGCAATCAGCCCCAGCATTTT
.	TRBD2	TRBV18	TRBJ2-1	CASSPPPSGRHEQFF	TGTGCCAGCTCACCACCCCCTAGCGGGAGACATGAGCAGTTCTTC
.	.	TRBV28	TRBJ1-4	CASTLAAFGYEKLFF	TGTGCCAGCACCCTGGCAGCATTTGGATATGAAAAACTGTTTTTT
.	TRBD2	TRBV4-1	TRBJ2-1	CASSHRSGRGTYNEQFF	TGCGCCAGCAGCCATCGTAGCGGGAGGGGTACCTACAATGAGCAGTTCTTC
.	TRBD2	TRBV27	TRBJ2-1	CASSSSSGEFF	TGTGCCAGCAGTTCTTCTAGCGGGGAGTTCTTC
.	.	TRBV2	TRBJ2-5	CASSEWVADNQETQYF	TGTGCCAGCAGTGAATGGGTAGCAGATAATCAAGAGACCCAGTACTTC
.	.	TRBV28	TRBJ1-2	CASSLNRAGYTF	TGTGCCAGCAGTCTCAACAGGGCTGGCTACACCTTC
.	.	TRBV3-1/TRBV3-2	TRBJ2-1	CASSQGGGGVRNNEQFF	TGTGCCAGCAGCCAAGGGGGAGGCGGGGTGAGGAACAATGAGCAGTTCTTC
.	TRBD1	TRBV6-2/TRBV6-3	TRBJ1-5	CASSTTGAHGQPQHF	TGTGCCAGCAGTACGACAGGGGCGCACGGTCAGCCCCAGCATTTT
.	.	TRBV7-6	TRBJ1-4	CASRSGGINEKLFF	TGTGCCAGCAGGTCCGGGGGGATTAATGAAAAACTGTTTTTT
.	TRBD1	TRBV7-9	TRBJ1-6	CASSLGQGSSPLHF	TGTGCCAGCAGCCTAGGACAGGGGAGTTCACCCCTCCACTTT
.	.	TRBV7-9	TRBJ1-1	CASSFTRGDTEAFF	TGTGCCAGCAGCTTTACCAGGGGTGACACTGAAGCTTTCTTT
.	TRBD2	TRBV6-2/TRBV6-3	TRBJ2-1	CASSDLLPGLAGGGEQFF	TGTGCCAGCAGCGACCTTCTTCCGGGACTAGCGGGAGGGGGTGAGCAGTTCTTC
.	.	TRBV28	TRBJ1-2	CASDPSGGFNYGYTF	TGTGCCAGCGACCCGTCTGGGGGTTTTAACTATGGCTACACCTTC
.	TRBD1	TRBV6-5	TRBJ1-1	CASSLQGIEAFF	TGTGCCAGCAGTTTACAGGGGATCGAAGCTTTCTTT
.	.	TRBV19	TRBJ2-1	CASSTGSELNEQFF	TGTGCCAGTAGTACCGGGAGCGAACTCAATGAGCAGTTCTTC
few	.	TRBV28	TRBJ1-2	CASSQETDFNYGYTF	TGTGCCAGCAGTCAAGAGACAGACTTTAACTATGGCTACACCTTC
.	.	TRBV11-2	TRBJ1-2	CASSLAGGNGYTF	TGTGCCAGCAGCTTAGCAGGAGGGAATGGCTACACCTTC
.	.	TRBV5-1	TRBJ1-5	CASSHNGGSNQPQHF	TGCGCCAGCAGCCACAACGGCGGGAGCAATCAGCCCCAGCATTTT
once	.	TRBV6-5	TRBJ1-4	CASSDEKTYNEKLFF	TGTGCCAGTTCGGACGAGAAAACCTATAATGAAAAACTGTTTTTT
.	TRBD1	TRBV7-2	TRBJ1-3	CASSPGGRVDGNTIYF	TGTGCCAGCAGCCCAGGGGGAAGGGTGGACGGAAACACCATATATTTT
.	.	TRBV30	TRBJ1-2	CAWSVRRGRIYGYTF	TGTGCCTGGAGTGTCCGTAGGGGCCGCATCTATGGCTACACCTTC
once	TRBD1	TRBV6-6	TRBJ2-7	CASSSTGPYTYEQYF	TGTGCCAGCAGCTCGACAGGGCCCTACACCTACGAGCAGTACTTC
.	.	TRBV6-5	TRBJ1-3	CASSYSNSHSGNTIYF	TGTGCCAGCAGTTACTCGAACAGTCACTCTGGAAACACCATATATTTT